Each of the 19 T cell receptor beta chains below was sequenced from the same sample in a study of CD8 T cells in Susac syndrome. The RNA input was about 0.5 to 1 ug, and it was reverse transcribed with random hexamers. TCRdb reprocessed the immunoSEQ multiplex PCR reads via MiXCR and lists one record per CDR3 protein. This sample has around 150,000 distinct CDR3 sequences, with 93% found just once. The sequencing input was CD4+ T cells from PBMCs. The origin of the receptors is a human donor in good health.

The chain recombines TRBV29-1 with TRBJ1-5, with TRBD1 identical over 9 bases. The CDR3 is 17 residues long. Unmatched junction bases numbered 10, after V lost 1 base and J lost 3 bases. Looked up from germline, CDR1 is SQVTM and CDR2 is ANQGSEA. Here the CDR3 DNA reads TGCAGCGTTGAAGTTAAGAGGGGACAGGGAATCAATCAGCCCCAGCATTTT. It translates to CSVEVKRGQGINQPQHF.

CDR3 region: CASSYSRFYNEQFF. Here the CDR3 DNA reads TGTGCCAGCAGTTACTCGAGATTTTACAATGAGCAGTTCTTC. V usage is TRBV6-5 and J usage is TRBJ2-1, with D uncertain. Looked up from germline, CDR1 is MNHEY and CDR2 is SVGAGI. The CDR3 length is 14 residues. Trimming took 0 bases from V and 4 from J, leaving 7 bases between them.

The chain recombines TRBV5-1 with TRBJ2-1; D is unresolved. V lost 0 bases, J lost 6 bases, and 7 bases lay in between. Looked up from germline, CDR1 is SGHRS and CDR2 is YFSETQ. CDR3 size: 13 residues. The CDR3, as DNA: TGCGCCAGCAGCTTGGAATGGGCCAATGAGCAGTTCTTC. Translating gives CASSLEWANEQFF.

The genes are TRBV12-3 or TRBV12-4 and TRBJ1-5, with a tentative D call TRBD1 (5 bases). The CDR3 consists of 13 residues. V lost 2 bases, J lost 6 bases, and 8 bases lay in between. CDR3 in amino acids: CASSLMGGQPQHF. Written as DNA, the CDR3 is TGTGCCAGCAGTTTAATGGGGGGTCAGCCCCAGCATTTT.

The J gene is TRBJ1-1, the V gene TRBV13, with D perhaps TRBD1 (5 bases). Germline-derived CDR1 and CDR2 are PRHDT and FYEKMQ (reference sequence). V was shortened by 0 bases and J by 7 bases, with 18 bases between the two germline ends. The CDR3 has 16 residues. CDR3 DNA: TGTGCCAGCAGCTTAGGTAGTGGGGCCTTTAGCGGTGAAGCTTTCTTT. Translating it yields CASSLGSGAFSGEAFF. The entire variable domain, with the rest obtained from reference TRBV13 and TRBJ1-1, is as follows: AAGVIQSPRHLIKEKRETATLKCYPIPRHDTVYWYQQGPGQDPQFLISFYEKMQSDKGSIPDRFSAQQFSDYHSELNMSSLELGDSALYFCASSLGSGAFSGEAFFGQGTRLTVV.

The V call is TRBV24-1, the J call TRBJ2-3; no clear D. The CDR3 covers 12 residues. CDR1 is KGHDR, CDR2 SFDVKD, per germline. Trimming took 10 bases from V and 4 from J, leaving 11 bases between them. In nucleotides, the CDR3 is TGTGCCACTTCCTCTCCGGCAGATACGCAGTATTTT. It specifies CATSSPADTQYF.

The J gene is TRBJ2-3, the V gene TRBV29-1; TRBD1 might be the D (6 bases). Germline values: CDR1 SQVTM, CDR2 ANQGSEA. This CDR3 is 14 amino acids long. V lost 7 bases to trimming and J lost 4 bases, with 18 bases between them. Here the CDR3 reads CSGSSWGRPDTQYF. The CDR3 DNA is TGCAGCGGCAGCTCTTGGGGGCGCCCAGATACGCAGTATTTT.

This rearrangement joins TRBV20-1 to TRBJ2-3, with TRBD2 matching 11 bases. CDR1 and CDR2 from the germline V gene are DFQATT and SNEGSKA (reference sequence). The CDR3 sequence is 15 residues long. The V gene end was trimmed by 5 bases and the J gene end by 3 bases; junction bases not matched to a gene: 7. The CDR3 is CSARTSGGLTDTQYF. In nucleotides, the CDR3 is TGCAGTGCTCGTACTAGCGGGGGACTGACAGATACGCAGTATTTT.

The rearrangement joins TRBV5-1 to TRBJ2-7; 8 nucleotides match TRBD1. Looked up from germline, CDR1 is SGHRS and CDR2 is YFSETQ. The CDR3 loop spans 16 amino acids. Trimming cost V 4 bases and J 5 bases; bases outside gene matches: 14. CDR3 bases: TGCGCCAGCAGCGGCGCGGGACAGGTGGCGAGGAACGAGCAGTACTTC. It codes for CASSGAGQVARNEQYF.

The J gene is TRBJ2-1, the V gene TRBV3-1, with 14 bases lining up with TRBD2. V shed 4 bases, J shed 6 bases, and the junction held 5 bases outside the gene matches. Germline V gene sequence: CDR1 LGHDT, CDR2 YNNKEL (reference sequence). The CDR3 has 16 amino acids. This chain's CDR3 is CASSLGLAGGRNEQFF. Written as DNA, the CDR3 is TGTGCCAGCAGCCTTGGACTAGCGGGGGGCCGCAATGAGCAGTTCTTC.

The chain uses TRBV19 and TRBJ2-5; no clear D. Trimming took off 2 bases at V and 1 base at J, with 8 bases between the two ends. This CDR3 is built from 14 residues. Germline loops: CDR1 LNHDA, CDR2 SQIVND (reference sequence). Here the CDR3 DNA reads TGTGCCAGTAGTATATCGTCTGCCCAAGAGACCCAGTACTTC. Its translation: CASSISSAQETQYF.

The J gene is TRBJ2-5, the V gene TRBV20-1; possibly TRBD1 for D (9 bases). This CDR3 is built from 15 residues. CDR1 DFQATT and CDR2 SNEGSKA come from the germline V gene (reference sequence). The V end was cut by 3 bases, the J end by 5 bases, with 19 bases between. The CDR3 DNA sequence: TGCAGTGCTAGGACCTTAGCGGGGACAGGGGAGACCCAGTACTTC. Its protein is CSARTLAGTGETQYF.

The chain combines TRBV10-3 with TRBJ2-1; D unresolved. Germline V gives CDR1 ENHRY, CDR2 SYGVKD. This CDR3 region has 13 residues. With 5 bases removed from V and 8 bases from J, the gap between germline ends came to 13 bases. The CDR3 loop is CAISFRSEDEQFF. The CDR3 coding sequence is TGTGCCATCAGTTTCCGCTCCGAGGATGAGCAGTTCTTC.

The genes are TRBV30 and TRBJ1-1; D might be TRBD1 (5 bases). The CDR3 has 14 residues. V was clipped by 2 bases and J by 3 bases, with 13 bases between them. CDR1 and CDR2 (germline): GTSNPN, SVGIG (reference sequence). CDR3 nucleotide sequence: TGTGCCTGGAGTACCGGGACCGAGGACACTGAAGCTTTCTTT. Protein: CAWSTGTEDTEAFF.

The rearrangement uses TRBV20-1 and TRBJ1-2; D remains unclear. CDR3 length: 12 amino acids. Germline-derived CDR1 and CDR2 are DFQATT and SNEGSKA (reference sequence). Trimming stripped 4 bases from V and 4 bases from J, with 10 bases between. CDR3 coding DNA: TGCAGTGCTACGGACGGACCCTATGGCTACACCTTC. Translated, it gives CSATDGPYGYTF.

The chain uses TRBV7-7 and TRBJ2-2; maybe TRBD1 (5 bases). Germline assignment: CDR1 SSHAT and CDR2 FNYEAQ (reference sequence). Trimming cost V 0 bases and J 0 bases, with 5 bases left between them. There are 15 residues in the CDR3. The CDR3 sequence: CASSLARANTGELFF. The CDR3, as DNA: TGTGCCAGCAGCTTAGCCAGGGCGAACACCGGGGAGCTGTTTTTT.

The chain recombines TRBV20-1 with TRBJ2-5; 7 nucleotides agree with TRBD2. In germline, CDR1 is DFQATT, CDR2 SNEGSKA (reference sequence). V lost 3 bases to trimming and J lost 5 bases; unmatched junction nucleotides: 6. The CDR3 has 13 amino acids. CDR3 DNA: TGCAGTGCTAGCCCGGCTAGCGGTGAGACCCAGTACTTC. This gives the protein CSASPASGETQYF.

The sample holds one count of this clonotype. This chain uses TRBV15 with TRBJ1-5; D is unclear. Between the trimmed V and J ends, which lost 3 bases and 1 base, there was a span of 13 bases. Germline CDR1 LNHNV, CDR2 YYDKDF (reference sequence). The CDR3 runs 16 residues. Written as DNA, the CDR3 is TGTGCCACCAGCAGGGAGCTTGAGGTGAGCAATCAGCCCCAGCATTTT. Its translation: CATSRELEVSNQPQHF.

This chain joins TRBV6-4 and TRBJ2-1; D remains unclear. Trimming stripped 5 bases from V and 6 bases from J, with 11 bases between. The germline CDR1 and CDR2 sequences are MRHNA and SNTAGT. This CDR3 region has 13 residues. This CDR3 reads CASSSFWGNEQFF. The CDR3 coding sequence is TGTGCCAGCAGTTCCTTTTGGGGCAATGAGCAGTTCTTC.